The rows below give T cell receptor beta chains drawn from one sample of a study of spatial heterogeneity in lung cancer. TCRdb independently ran MiXCR on the 5' RACE reads; one entry per CDR3 protein. The data contain tens of thousands of distinct CDR3 sequences, under 8% of them singletons. The specimen was PBMCs, collected at surgery. The receptor source for this set is a male donor with early-stage non-small cell lung cancer. Both conserved end residues are part of each CDR3. D genes are given only for firm matches. For some rows the clone size is stated as once, few or many, or as a class when expanded; others skip it.

v_gene	d_gene	j_gene	abundance	CDR3aa	CDR3nt
TRBV5-1	NA	TRBJ1-2	many	CASSLLYAGAQLHF	TGCGCCAGCAGCTTGTTGTATGCCGGTGCCCAGCTACACTTC
TRBV4-2	NA	TRBJ2-3	NA	CASRLSPGTYTDTQYF	TGTGCCAGCAGGCTATCCCCAGGGACATACACAGATACGCAGTATTTT
TRBV9	TRBD1	TRBJ2-1	many	CASSPFDRAPYNEQFF	TGTGCCAGCAGCCCCTTTGACAGGGCCCCCTACAATGAGCAGTTCTTC
TRBV5-1	NA	TRBJ2-7	many	CASRVSVLYEQYF	TGCGCCAGCAGGGTGAGCGTTCTGTACGAGCAGTACTTC
TRBV5-8	TRBD1	TRBJ2-5	many	CASSLGTGGPDQETQYF	TGTGCCAGCAGCCTAGGGACAGGGGGCCCGGATCAAGAGACCCAGTACTTC
TRBV27	TRBD1	TRBJ2-1	many	CASSSQGVTYNEQFF	TGTGCCAGCAGTTCACAGGGGGTTACCTACAATGAGCAGTTCTTC
TRBV23-1	NA	TRBJ2-3	many	CASSSDSKGTDTQYF	TGCGCCAGCAGCTCAGACTCAAAAGGCACAGATACGCAGTATTTT
TRBV19	TRBD1	TRBJ1-1	many	CASSPRGLGAFF	TGTGCCAGTAGTCCAAGGGGGCTGGGAGCTTTCTTT
TRBV20-1	NA	TRBJ2-2	many	CSAQRGGLRAGELFF	TGCAGTGCCCAGAGAGGGGGGCTGAGGGCCGGGGAGCTGTTTTTT
TRBV28	TRBD1	TRBJ2-5	medium-sized	CASSFPGTGYQETQYF	TGTGCCAGCAGTTTCCCTGGGACAGGCTACCAAGAGACCCAGTACTTC
TRBV12-3/TRBV12-4	NA	TRBJ1-1	many	CASSETSADTEAFF	TGTGCCAGCAGCGAGACAAGTGCTGACACTGAAGCTTTCTTT
TRBV20-1	TRBD2	TRBJ2-1	many	CSARDPGLAGTGEQFF	TGCAGTGCTAGAGATCCGGGACTAGCGGGGACAGGAGAGCAGTTCTTC
TRBV7-8	NA	TRBJ1-1	many	CASSFNGREAFF	TGTGCCAGCAGCTTCAATGGCAGGGAAGCTTTCTTT
TRBV4-1	NA	TRBJ2-1	many	CASARGNEQFF	TGCGCCAGCGCTAGGGGGAATGAGCAGTTCTTC
TRBV27	TRBD1	TRBJ1-2	many	CASREDRGLDGYTF	TGTGCCAGCAGGGAGGACAGGGGGCTCGATGGCTACACCTTC
TRBV20-1	TRBD2	TRBJ2-1	medium-sized	CSARVLGGGRAQFYNEQFF	TGCAGTGCTAGAGTCCTCGGCGGCGGGAGGGCCCAATTCTACAATGAGCAGTTCTTC
TRBV7-8	NA	TRBJ1-4	many	CASSLNRVREKLFF	TGTGCCAGCAGCTTGAACAGGGTCCGGGAAAAACTGTTTTTT
TRBV27	TRBD2	TRBJ2-1	few	CASSLFASGSYNEQFF	TGTGCCAGCAGTTTATTCGCTAGCGGTTCCTACAATGAGCAGTTCTTC
TRBV6-5	NA	TRBJ2-2	few	CASSYPRSGELFF	TGTGCCAGCAGTTACCCTCGGAGCGGGGAGCTGTTTTTT
TRBV5-1	NA	TRBJ2-7	many	CASSLSGREQQYF	TGCGCCAGCAGCTTGTCGGGCCGTGAACAGCAGTACTTC
TRBV6-4	TRBD2	TRBJ2-2	many	CASSGTSTGELFF	TGTGCCAGCAGTGGGACTAGCACCGGGGAGCTGTTTTTT
TRBV9	NA	TRBJ2-2	many	CASSVGVGQGPSGELFF	TGTGCCAGCAGCGTAGGAGTGGGACAAGGCCCATCCGGGGAGCTGTTTTTT
TRBV2	NA	TRBJ2-7	few	CASIQKSNIFF	TGTGCCAGCATCCAAAAATCTAATATCTTCTTC
TRBV12-3/TRBV12-4	TRBD1	TRBJ2-2	medium-sized	CASSPRTGHRELFF	TGTGCCAGCAGTCCCAGGACAGGTCACAGGGAGCTGTTTTTT
TRBV6-6	NA	TRBJ2-7	NA	CASRSTRNNEQYF	TGTGCCAGCAGGTCGACTAGAAATAACGAGCAGTACTTC
TRBV28	TRBD2	TRBJ2-1	many	CASSFSGRYNEQFF	TGTGCCAGCAGTTTTAGCGGGAGGTACAATGAGCAGTTCTTC
TRBV12-3/TRBV12-4	NA	TRBJ2-2	NA	CASNFGFTGELFF	TGTGCCAGCAATTTCGGATTCACCGGGGAGCTGTTTTTT
TRBV6-6	TRBD1	TRBJ1-1	NA	CASRLQGYEAFF	TGTGCCAGCAGACTACAGGGGTATGAAGCTTTCTTT
TRBV10-3	NA	TRBJ2-2	NA	CAISPSGSSTGELFF	TGTGCCATCAGCCCTTCGGGGTCAAGCACCGGGGAGCTGTTTTTT
TRBV12-3/TRBV12-4	NA	TRBJ2-3	NA	CASSPRREGTDTQYF	TGTGCCAGCAGTCCTCGGCGGGAAGGCACAGATACGCAGTATTTT
TRBV19	NA	TRBJ1-5	many	CASSIDGDLNQPQHF	TGTGCCAGTAGTATAGACGGGGATCTCAATCAGCCCCAGCATTTT
TRBV7-8	NA	TRBJ2-7	many	CASTRVAQSYEQYF	TGTGCCAGCACCCGAGTAGCTCAGTCCTACGAGCAGTACTTC
TRBV7-8	TRBD2	TRBJ2-1	few	CASSTPRLAGVYNEQFF	TGTGCCAGCAGCACGCCAAGACTAGCGGGAGTGTACAATGAGCAGTTCTTC
TRBV5-1	NA	TRBJ2-6	NA	CASGQLSSGRANVLTF	TGCGCCAGCGGCCAGTTAAGCTCTGGGAGGGCCAACGTCCTGACTTTC
TRBV2	NA	TRBJ1-2	many	CARTAVYGYTF	TGTGCCAGAACAGCCGTCTATGGCTACACCTTC
TRBV6-2/TRBV6-3	NA	TRBJ2-4	many	CASSYLATGENIQYF	TGTGCCAGCAGTTACTTGGCGACAGGAGAAAACATTCAGTACTTC
TRBV19	TRBD2	TRBJ2-1	many	CASSIETSGYNEQFF	TGTGCCAGTAGTATCGAGACTAGCGGTTATAATGAGCAGTTCTTC
TRBV19	TRBD2	TRBJ2-5	NA	CASSGGTNFETQYF	TGTGCCAGTAGTGGCGGGACTAACTTTGAGACCCAGTACTTC
TRBV27	NA	TRBJ1-6	many	CASSSSPSKGSLHF	TGTGCCAGCAGTTCTTCTCCCTCTAAGGGAAGCCTCCACTTT
TRBV29-1	NA	TRBJ1-5	many	CSVEGAGRSEDQPQHF	TGCAGCGTTGAAGGCGCGGGGCGGAGTGAGGATCAGCCCCAGCATTTT
TRBV7-8	TRBD1	TRBJ2-1	many	CASSSFAGTGYNEQFF	TGTGCCAGCAGCTCCTTTGCCGGGACAGGGTACAATGAGCAGTTCTTC
TRBV12-3/TRBV12-4	TRBD1	TRBJ1-1	many	CASRRTGEISEAFF	TGTGCCAGCAGACGGACAGGGGAAATTTCTGAAGCTTTCTTT
TRBV6-2/TRBV6-3	NA	TRBJ1-5	many	CATTRGVGQPQHF	TGTGCCACCACTCGCGGGGTCGGTCAGCCCCAGCATTTT
TRBV29-1	NA	TRBJ1-5	few	CSASGYGNQPQHF	TGCAGCGCATCAGGGTATGGCAATCAGCCCCAGCATTTT
TRBV5-1	TRBD1	TRBJ1-1	NA	CASSPGTGSPVIEAFF	TGCGCCAGCAGCCCCGGGACAGGGAGTCCTGTCATTGAAGCTTTCTTT